A selection of T cell receptor beta chains follows, all from one sample in a study of shared clonotypes between healthy human individuals. Assay used: immunoSEQ multiplex PCR; TCRdb lists only in-frame clones, some missing. Of some 1,100,000 clones in the sample, 75% to 85% were seen once. The sample taken for sequencing was memory CD4+ T cells from PBMCs. Receptors were obtained from a man between 18 and 29 years old in good health. Some clones in this sample may be carry-over from other donors' samples. Both conserved end residues are part of each CDR3.

v_call	j_call	cdr3_aa
TRBV29-1	TRBJ2-3	CSVEGGRDTQYF
TRBV5-1	TRBJ2-1	CASSLALAAVHEQFF
TRBV5-4	TRBJ1-1	CASGPTGTGGRGTEAFF
TRBV9	TRBJ2-7	CASSVGVSTSYEQYF
TRBV5-1	TRBJ2-1	CASSLIEQGGFNEQFF
TRBV7-8	TRBJ2-3	CASSRRPSGSSTDTQYF
TRBV5-5	TRBJ2-7	CASSLGPGQDTYEQYF
TRBV9	TRBJ2-7	CASSPTGGVLEQYF
TRBV28	TRBJ2-3	CASRGGQGLTDTQYF
TRBV29-1	TRBJ1-4	CSAAGWQGINEKLFF
TRBV28	TRBJ2-5	CASSWGPETQYF
TRBV5-4	TRBJ2-3	CASSLAGEGRDTQYF
TRBV7-2	TRBJ2-2	CASSSTGELFF
TRBV18	TRBJ2-1	CASSLLGLAGETEQFF
TRBV7-2	TRBJ2-3	CASSSNRDPQNF
TRBV5-1	TRBJ2-5	CASSLFRETQYF
TRBV6-5	TRBJ2-7	CASRAGTGFREQYF
TRBV9	TRBJ2-5	CASSAAGVSETQYF
TRBV7-2	TRBJ1-2	CASSPGDVRYYGYTF
TRBV5-1	TRBJ1-1	CASSPGTGVLGTEAFF
TRBV18	TRBJ2-1	CASSPGLAGVGNEQFF
TRBV5-1	TRBJ2-3	CASSFTGAADTQYF
TRBV15	TRBJ1-1	CATSRGGTGVNTEAFF
TRBV30	TRBJ2-7	CAWKATGGYEQYF
TRBV9	TRBJ1-4	CASSVRTGGSTNEKLFF
TRBV4-2	TRBJ1-2	CASSIQIGYTF
TRBV6-1	TRBJ2-7	CASKEPYEQYF
TRBV18	TRBJ1-2	CASSPGILRTANYGYTF
TRBV5-1	TRBJ1-1	CASTSGAPNTEAFF
TRBV4-1	TRBJ1-5	CASSQVWGSGNQPQHF
TRBV11-2	TRBJ1-2	CASSLIGQGYGYTF
TRBV2	TRBJ2-7	CAWTGETYEQYF
TRBV5-6	TRBJ1-4	CASSAGTAATNEKLFF
TRBV18	TRBJ1-2	CASSPRTGGDGYTF
TRBV5-1	TRBJ1-2	CASSLFIGVRGYTF
TRBV6-1	TRBJ2-6	CASKEGGGANVLTF
TRBV7-9	TRBJ1-1	CASSENRDSSEAFF
TRBV15	TRBJ2-1	CATSRDTGATRDNEQFF
TRBV28	TRBJ1-1	CASSLLGRYTEAFF
TRBV27	TRBJ1-1	CASSSPGPRGHTEAFF
TRBV10-3	TRBJ2-2	CAISESTGTGANTGELFF
TRBV30	TRBJ2-7	CAWSVGGEQYF
TRBV28	TRBJ1-4	CASSAGSGYRTNEKLFF
TRBV7-3	TRBJ2-1	CASSLTLSPPGNEQFF
TRBV9	TRBJ1-5	CASSVWNQPQHF
TRBV7-3	TRBJ2-1	CASSLGSGTYNEQFF
TRBV9	TRBJ2-7	CASSAGRDLSWIEQYF